Below are 28 T cell receptor beta chains sequenced from a single sample in a study of T cell responses to AZD1222 COVID-19 vaccine. TCRdb's copy holds only in-frame clones and misses some; the assay was immunoSEQ multiplex PCR. The sample gives approximately 160,000 clones, around nine tenths of which show up once; approximately 1.6% is in the top ten. The source material was peripheral blood, sampled on day 0 of AZD1222 vaccination. The receptor source for this set is an adult in good health.

The chain combines TRBV4-3 with TRBJ1-2, with D maybe TRBD1 (6 bases). This CDR3 is built from 15 residues. CDR1 is LGHNA, CDR2 YSLEER, per germline. V lost 0 bases and J 4 bases, leaving 12 bases between the germline ends. The CDR3 protein is CASSQDPGVGYGYTF. The CDR3 DNA reads TGCGCCAGCAGCCAAGATCCAGGGGTGGGCTATGGCTACACCTTC.

The chain carries TRBV12-5 and TRBJ1-1; 10 bases map to TRBD1. The CDR3 runs to 16 residues. The V and J ends lost 1 base and 4 bases, in that order; junction bases with no gene match: 6. CDR1 is LGHNT and CDR2 is FRNRAP in the germline V gene. CDR3 DNA sequence: TGTGCTAGTGGTTTGGCCGCGACAGGGGGCTCCACTGAAGCTTTCTTT. It translates to CASGLAATGGSTEAFF. Based on the CDR3 plus reference TRBV12-5 and TRBJ1-1, the full variable domain is DARVTQTPRHKVTEMGQEVTMRCQPILGHNTVFWYRQTMMQGLELLAYFRNRAPLDDSGMPKDRFSAEMPDATLATLKIQPSEPRDSAVYFCASGLAATGGSTEAFFGQGTRLTVV.

The chain employs TRBV27 and TRBJ1-2, with 10 bases aligning to TRBD1. This CDR3 spans 16 amino acids. V shed 0 bases, J shed 7 bases, and the junction held 8 bases outside the gene matches. Germline V lookup: CDR1 MNHEY, CDR2 SMNVEV (reference sequence). CDR3 region: CASSLSRQGAFGGYTF. CDR3 DNA sequence: TGTGCCAGCAGTTTATCCCGACAGGGGGCTTTTGGTGGCTACACCTTC.

The rearrangement links TRBV11-1 to TRBJ2-5; D call uncertain. Per germline, CDR1 SGHAT and CDR2 FQDESV (reference sequence). V was trimmed by 4 bases and J by 3 bases, leaving 9 bases between them. The CDR3 runs to 13 residues. Here the CDR3 DNA reads TGTGCCAGCAGCTCAGGACGAGAAGAGACCCAGTACTTC. This encodes CASSSGREETQYF.

This clone was picked up one time. The V gene is TRBV6-4, the J gene TRBJ1-6; D gene ambiguous. The V end lost 4 bases, the J end lost 6 bases, and 7 bases lay between the germline ends. CDR1 and CDR2 from the germline V gene are MRHNA and SNTAGT. CDR3 length equals 13 residues. CDR3 sequence (DNA): TGTGCCAGCAGTGTAACTGTTAATTCACCCCTCCACTTT. This sequence encodes CASSVTVNSPLHF.

This chain uses TRBV6-2 or TRBV6-3 with TRBJ1-5; D remains unclear. This CDR3 has 16 residues. The germline CDR1 and CDR2 sequences are MNHEY and SVGEGT. Trimming pared 4 bases from V and 4 bases from J, leaving 17 bases between. The CDR3 loop is CASSSYERSFNQPQHF. DNA of the CDR3: TGTGCCAGCAGTTCTTATGAACGCTCTTTTAATCAGCCCCAGCATTTT.

The CDR3 DNA reads TGTGCCAGTACCTTAGCAGGAAACTATGGCTACACCTTC. Translated, it gives CASTLAGNYGYTF. J is TRBJ1-2 and V is TRBV19; D gene ambiguous. Trimming took off 7 bases at V and 2 bases at J, with 11 bases between the two ends. Looked up from germline, CDR1 is LNHDA and CDR2 is SQIVND (reference sequence). CDR3 length equals 13 residues.

The chain uses TRBV4-3 and TRBJ1-4, with a weak D call TRBD1 (6 bases). From germline, CDR1 is LGHNA and CDR2 YSLEER. The CDR3 runs to 16 residues. V was clipped by 0 bases and J by 5 bases, with 13 bases between them. CDR3 nucleotide sequence: TGCGCCAGCAGCCAAGATTTGGGCAGGGGAAATGAAAAACTGTTTTTT. Translating gives CASSQDLGRGNEKLFF.

The chain combines TRBV5-5 with TRBJ1-6, with a possible D match to TRBD1 (6 bases). V was shortened by 4 bases and J by 0 bases, with 17 bases between the two germline ends. The germline gives CDR1 SGHKS, CDR2 YYEKEE (reference sequence). The CDR3 has 18 amino acids. The CDR3 loop is CASSGTGAKSSYNSPLHF. The CDR3 nucleotides read TGTGCCAGCAGCGGAACGGGGGCGAAGAGCTCCTATAATTCACCCCTCCACTTT.

V is TRBV4-1 and J is TRBJ2-2; D not resolved. Deletions cut 4 bases from V and 5 bases from J, with 8 bases between. Germline V gene sequence: CDR1 MGHRA, CDR2 YSYEKL. The CDR3 is made up of 13 amino acids. The CDR3 reads CASSPQLTGELFF. Here the CDR3 DNA reads TGCGCCAGCAGCCCCCAGTTAACCGGGGAGCTGTTTTTT.

The sample holds a few counts of this clone. The rearrangement joins TRBV6-5 to TRBJ1-3; TRBD1 might be the D (6 bases). Trimming removed 11 bases at V and 9 bases at J, with 11 bases between. The CDR3 length is 10 residues. Germline CDR1 reads MNHEY; CDR2 reads SVGAGI. CDR3: CAGGRGTIYF. The CDR3 bases are TGTGCCGGGGGCCGGGGCACCATATATTTT.

This clone showed up just a few times. This sequence joins TRBV5-1 and TRBJ1-6, with a weak D call TRBD1 (6 bases). Between the trimmed V and J ends, which lost 0 bases and 5 bases, there was a span of 12 bases. The CDR3 runs to 16 residues. CDR1 is SGHRS and CDR2 is YFSETQ in the germline V gene. As DNA, the CDR3 is TGCGCCAGCAGCTTGGATCCGGCAGGGGATAATTCACCCCTCCACTTT. Its translation: CASSLDPAGDNSPLHF.

The V gene is TRBV7-9, the J gene TRBJ1-2; 8 positions match TRBD1. CDR1 is SEHNR and CDR2 is FQNEAQ in the germline V gene (reference sequence). J lost 7 bases, V lost 5 bases, and 9 bases had no gene match. The CDR3 runs to 14 residues. The chain's CDR3 is CASSPATGVGGYTF. CDR3 nucleotide sequence: TGTGCCAGCAGCCCGGCGACAGGGGTTGGTGGCTACACCTTC.

V is TRBV6-1 and J is TRBJ1-5, with a tentative D call TRBD1 (6 bases). The CDR3 is 15 residues long. Germline V gene data show CDR1 as MNHNS and CDR2 as SASEGT. Trimming left V 0 bases short and J 4 bases short, with 10 bases between. CDR3 in DNA: TGTGCCAGCAGTGAAGCGGGGGGCTGGAATCAGCCCCAGCATTTT. Translating it yields CASSEAGGWNQPQHF.

The chain carries TRBV3-1 (or the pseudogene TRBV3-2) and TRBJ1-1, with 7 positions matching TRBD1. The CDR3 is 13 amino acids. V shed 3 bases and J 6 bases; nucleotides not matched to a gene: 4. CDR1 is LGHDT, CDR2 YNNKEL, per germline (reference sequence). DNA for the CDR3: TGTGCCAGCAGCCAGGACAGGTACTCTGAAGCTTTCTTT. Translated: CASSQDRYSEAFF.

The chain carries TRBV28 and TRBJ2-1; D might be TRBD2 (6 bases). V was shortened by 3 bases and J by 1 base, with 13 bases between the two germline ends. The germline CDR1 and CDR2 sequences are MDHEN and SYDVKM. The CDR3 length is 16 residues. CDR3 DNA sequence: TGTGCCAGCAGTTTGATCGGGACTCCTTCCTACAATGAGCAGTTCTTC. Protein: CASSLIGTPSYNEQFF.

The chain has TRBV7-9 and TRBJ2-3, with 9 bases that match TRBD1. The V segment lost 5 bases and the J segment 2 bases; nucleotides outside the gene matches: 5. Germline assignment: CDR1 SEHNR and CDR2 FQNEAQ (reference sequence). This CDR3 has 15 amino acids. CDR3 DNA sequence: TGTGCCAGCAGCCTGGGACAGGGCCCCACAGATACGCAGTATTTT. As protein: CASSLGQGPTDTQYF.

V and J are TRBV12-5 and TRBJ2-4; 7 nucleotides align to TRBD1. The CDR3 consists of 14 residues. In germline, CDR1 is LGHNT, CDR2 FRNRAP. V lost 5 bases to trimming and J lost 6 bases; unmatched junction nucleotides: 7. The CDR3 spells CASGPGDSPNIQYF. In DNA form, the CDR3 reads TGTGCTAGTGGTCCCGGGGACAGCCCAAACATTCAGTACTTC. The variable domain in full, completed from reference TRBV12-5 and TRBJ2-4, reads DARVTQTPRHKVTEMGQEVTMRCQPILGHNTVFWYRQTMMQGLELLAYFRNRAPLDDSGMPKDRFSAEMPDATLATLKIQPSEPRDSAVYFCASGPGDSPNIQYFGAGTRLSVL.

This chain links TRBV6-6 with TRBJ1-2, with D possibly matching TRBD1 (5 bases). Germline V CDR1 and CDR2: MNHNY, SVGAGI (reference sequence). CDR3 length: 16 amino acids. Trimming removed 0 bases at V and 7 bases at J, with 18 bases between. This CDR3 reads CASSYSGGRDASGYTF. In nucleotides, the CDR3 is TGTGCCAGCAGTTACTCGGGGGGGAGGGACGCTAGTGGCTACACCTTC.

V and J are TRBV24-1 and TRBJ1-5, with D unclear. Germline CDR1 KGHDR, CDR2 SFDVKD. With 4 bases removed from V and 3 bases from J, the gap between germline ends came to 6 bases. CDR3 size: 13 residues. Here the CDR3 DNA reads TGTGCCACCAGTGACTCGATCAATCAGCCCCAGCATTTT. Protein sequence: CATSDSINQPQHF.

This chain uses TRBV19 with TRBJ2-2; D might be TRBD2 (6 bases). CDR1 is LNHDA and CDR2 is SQIVND in the germline V gene (reference sequence). V was shortened by 9 bases and J by 3 bases, with 14 bases between the two germline ends. The CDR3 sequence is 14 residues long. The CDR3 is CASSEGPHTGELFF. CDR3 coding DNA: TGTGCCAGCTCGGAGGGGCCACACACCGGGGAGCTGTTTTTT.

V and J are TRBV28 and TRBJ2-3; 8 bases align to TRBD2. Germline CDR1 reads MDHEN; CDR2 reads SYDVKM. After removal of 7 bases from V and 4 bases from J, the junction contained 13 bases not matched to a gene. This CDR3 comprises 16 residues. CDR3 sequence reads: CASISGGSWYADTQYF. In DNA, the CDR3 is TGTGCCAGCATAAGCGGGGGTAGTTGGTATGCAGATACGCAGTATTTT.

The CDR3 DNA follows: TGTGCCAGCAGCACTACCGGGACAGGGTCGGTAACAGCTTTCTTT. Translated, it gives CASSTTGTGSVTAFF. This chain uses TRBV7-3 with TRBJ1-1; TRBD1 agrees at 9 bases. V lost 5 bases and J lost 10; bases outside the gene matches: 14. Per the germline V gene, CDR1 is SGHTA and CDR2 is FQGTGA. CDR3 size: 15 residues.

This clone showed up just a few times. This rearrangement joins TRBV4-1 to TRBJ2-6, with D hard to call. Trimming removed 0 bases at V and 0 bases at J, with 6 bases between. The CDR3 spans 16 residues. Germline V gene sequence: CDR1 MGHRA, CDR2 YSYEKL. The CDR3 DNA is TGCGCCAGCAGCCAAGATATACACTCTGGGGCCAACGTCCTGACTTTC. It encodes CASSQDIHSGANVLTF.

CDR3 sequence reads: CASTPGAYYGYTF. The DNA for the CDR3 is TGCGCCAGCACTCCAGGGGCTTACTATGGCTACACCTTC. This chain connects TRBV5-1 to TRBJ1-2; tentatively, D is TRBD1 (6 bases). CDR1 and CDR2 (germline): SGHRS, YFSETQ. Between the trimmed V and J ends, which lost 6 bases and 3 bases, there was a span of 12 bases. The CDR3 extends over 13 amino acids.

The rearrangement links TRBV6-5 to TRBJ1-2; 9 bases are a match to TRBD1. Germline V gives CDR1 MNHEY, CDR2 SVGAGI. The CDR3 loop spans 12 amino acids. V dropped 6 bases and J dropped 8; count of bases not matched to a gene: 4. The CDR3 region has the DNA TGTGCCAGCAGGGGACAGGGAGGCGGCTACACCTTC. Its translation: CASRGQGGGYTF.

The sample holds many counts of this clone. This sequence joins TRBV3-1 (or the pseudogene TRBV3-2) and TRBJ1-1; D gene unclear. Trimming stripped 3 bases from V and 6 bases from J, with 5 bases between. This CDR3 contains 11 residues. Germline V lookup: CDR1 LGHDT, CDR2 YNNKEL (reference sequence). CDR3 amino acids: CASSHAAEAFF. The CDR3 DNA is TGTGCCAGCAGCCACGCGGCTGAAGCTTTCTTT.

The table lists this clone with a count of one. V gene TRBV18 combines with J gene TRBJ2-7; D gene ambiguous. The CDR3 length is 12 residues. Germline CDR1 reads KGHSH; CDR2 reads LQKENI. Trimming took off 3 bases at V and 6 bases at J, with 9 bases between the two ends. CDR3 protein: CASSPAVREQYF. The CDR3 region has the DNA TGTGCCAGCTCACCCGCGGTCCGCGAGCAGTACTTC.